One sample yielded the 20 T cell receptor beta chains listed below, sequenced in a study of blood T cell repertoires in COVID-19. TCRdb's copy holds only in-frame clones and misses some; the assay was immunoSEQ multiplex PCR. The data hold approximately 350,000 clones, with about nine tenths observed a single time. The sequenced sample was peripheral blood. These receptors all come from a woman between 65 and 79 years old with COVID-19, enrolled during active disease.

CDR3 amino acids: CASSSRLLAGGPRLNTGELFF. The CDR3 nucleotides read TGCGCCAGCAGCTCGAGACTACTAGCGGGGGGGCCCCGATTGAACACCGGGGAGCTGTTTTTT. J is TRBJ2-2 and V is TRBV5-1, with 13 bases matching TRBD2. The germline V gene encodes CDR1 SGHRS and CDR2 YFSETQ. The J segment lost 1 base and the V segment lost 3 bases, leaving 15 bases of the junction unmatched. This CDR3 spans 21 amino acids. Filled out from reference TRBV5-1 and TRBJ2-2, the complete variable domain reads KAGVTQTPRYLIKTRGQQVTLSCSPISGHRSVSWYQQTPGQGLQFLFEYFSETQRNKGNFPGRFSGRQFSNSRSEMNVSTLELGDSALYLCASSSRLLAGGPRLNTGELFFGEGSRLTVL.

The table lists this clone with a few counts. The chain has TRBV27 and TRBJ1-5, with a possible D match to TRBD1 (5 bases). V was pared by 1 base and J by 7 bases, with 14 bases between. The germline CDR1 and CDR2 sequences are MNHEY and SMNVEV (reference sequence). This CDR3 spans 15 amino acids. DNA of the CDR3: TGTGCCAGCAGTTTATTCGGGGGGGGACGGCAGCCCCAGCATTTT. Encoded protein: CASSLFGGGRQPQHF.

The chain carries TRBV7-2 and TRBJ2-5; 11 bases are shared with TRBD2. V was pared by 2 bases and J by 4 bases, with 3 bases of the junction left unmatched. This CDR3 spans 15 amino acids. Germline CDR1 and CDR2: SGHTA and FQGNSA. CDR3 sequence reads: CASSLRLAGGETQYF. CDR3 DNA: TGTGCCAGCAGCTTAAGGCTAGCGGGGGGAGAGACCCAGTACTTC. The full variable domain, in which reference TRBV7-2 and TRBJ2-5 provide the parts outside the CDR3, is GAGVSQSPSNKVTEKGKDVELRCDPISGHTALYWYRQSLGQGLEFLIYFQGNSAPDKSGLPSDRFSAERTGGSVSTLTIQRTQQEDSAVYLCASSLRLAGGETQYFGPGTRLLVL.

The chain employs TRBV9 and TRBJ1-2; the match to TRBD1 covers 8 bases. V shed 3 bases and J 3 bases; nucleotides not matched to a gene: 10. The germline V gene encodes CDR1 SGDLS and CDR2 YYNGEE. The CDR3 spans 16 residues. The CDR3 region is CASSDQPGQGDYGYTF. In DNA, the CDR3 is TGTGCCAGCAGCGACCAGCCCGGACAGGGTGACTATGGCTACACCTTC.

The rearrangement links TRBV30 to TRBJ2-7; D uncertain. The ends were cut back, 1 base at V and 2 bases at J, with 12 bases in the middle. The CDR3 extends over 14 amino acids. Looked up from germline, CDR1 is GTSNPN and CDR2 is SVGIG (reference sequence). CDR3 sequence (DNA): TGTGCCTGGAGTGGATCCGGGTCCCCCTACGAGCAGTACTTC. It codes for CAWSGSGSPYEQYF.

The chain couples TRBV7-2 to TRBJ2-7; D is possibly TRBD1 (6 bases). Germline V gene sequence: CDR1 SGHTA, CDR2 FQGNSA. The length of the CDR3 is 12 residues. V dropped 5 bases and J dropped 5 bases, with 10 bases sitting between them. The CDR3 loop reads CASSPQGNEQYF. The CDR3 nucleotides are TGTGCCAGCAGCCCACAGGGTAACGAGCAGTACTTC.

The chain links TRBV30 to TRBJ1-3, with D unresolved. This CDR3 has 10 residues. Trimming took 5 bases from V and 7 from J, leaving 6 bases between them. In germline, CDR1 is GTSNPN, CDR2 SVGIG (reference sequence). For the CDR3, the DNA is TGTGCCTGGGGACTCAACACCATATATTTT. Translation gives CAWGLNTIYF. The variable domain in full, with the rest retrieved from reference TRBV30 and TRBJ1-3, is SQTIHQWPATLVQPVGSPLSLECTVEGTSNPNLYWYRQAAGRGLQLLFYSVGIGQISSEVPQNLSASRPQDRQFILSSKKLLLSDSGFYLCAWGLNTIYFGEGSWLTVV.

The rearrangement joins TRBV6-5 to TRBJ1-6; no clear D. Trimming took 2 bases from V and 9 from J, leaving 8 bases between them. The germline gives CDR1 MNHEY, CDR2 SVGAGI. This CDR3 comprises 13 residues. CDR3: CASSYGEGSPLHF. The CDR3, as DNA: TGTGCCAGCAGTTACGGGGAGGGTTCACCCCTCCACTTT.

The rearrangement uses TRBV13 and TRBJ2-6; tentatively, D is TRBD1 (5 bases). This CDR3 spans 14 amino acids. Germline CDR1 is PRHDT and CDR2 is FYEKMQ (reference sequence). Trimming pared 8 bases from V and 2 bases from J, leaving 10 bases between. The CDR3 is CASGIGAGANVLTF. The CDR3 DNA reads as TGTGCCAGCGGGATAGGGGCTGGGGCCAACGTCCTGACTTTC.

This clone was observed a few times. The chain uses TRBV2 and TRBJ2-7; D is undetermined. Per germline, CDR1 SNHLY and CDR2 FYNNEI. Deletions cut 8 bases from V and 3 bases from J, with 5 bases between. The CDR3 runs to 10 residues. The CDR3 protein is CASEDYEQYF. The CDR3 nucleotides read TGTGCCAGCGAGGACTACGAGCAGTACTTC.

The table lists this clone with a few counts. This sequence joins TRBV6-6 and TRBJ1-4; tentative D call: TRBD1 (5 bases). CDR3 length equals 16 residues. CDR1 is MNHNY and CDR2 is SVGAGI in the germline V gene (reference sequence). V was cut by 6 bases and J by 3 bases, with 17 bases left in between. The CDR3 reads CASSQKTGVANEKLFF. As DNA, the CDR3 is TGTGCCAGCAGCCAAAAAACAGGCGTGGCTAATGAAAAACTGTTTTTT.

The V and J genes are TRBV24-1 and TRBJ2-5; 8 bases are a match to TRBD2. This CDR3 is built from 15 residues. J was trimmed by 5 bases and V by 4 bases; bases with no gene match: 8. Germline CDR1 is KGHDR and CDR2 is SFDVKD. Written as DNA, the CDR3 is TGTGCCACCAGTGAACCAGCGGGGGCGGGGGAGACCCAGTACTTC. The encoded protein is CATSEPAGAGETQYF.

Points on this clone: The sample carries other DNA sequences with the same CDR3. The chain has TRBV3-1 (or the pseudogene TRBV3-2) and TRBJ1-2, with D maybe TRBD1 (5 bases). Germline loops: CDR1 LGHDT, CDR2 YNNKEL (reference sequence). The CDR3 is 13 amino acids. V lost 1 base, J lost 7 bases, and 10 bases lay in between. The CDR3 sequence: CASSQGRVGGYTF. In DNA form, the CDR3 reads TGTGCCAGCAGCCAAGGCAGGGTGGGTGGCTACACCTTC.

In its sample, this clone was seen once. The rearrangement uses TRBV20-1 and TRBJ2-7, with a weak D call TRBD2 (5 bases). Germline CDR1 is DFQATT and CDR2 is SNEGSKA (reference sequence). CDR3 length equals 12 residues. With 3 bases removed from V and 7 bases from J, the gap between germline ends came to 13 bases. CDR3 DNA: TGCAGTGCTAGTTCTTCGGGAAAAGAGCAGTACTTC. Translating gives CSASSSGKEQYF.

This chain joins TRBV21-1 and TRBJ2-1; the table's D call, TRBD2, was not checked against the DNA. TRBV21-1 is recorded as a pseudogene. The CDR3 sequence is 15 residues long. In DNA, the CDR3 is TGTGCCAGCAGCCCGGATCCTAGCTCCTACAATGAGCAGTTCTTC. Amino acids: CASSPDPSSYNEQFF.

This clone was observed a few times. The chain carries TRBV27 and TRBJ1-1; 8 bases fit TRBD1. The CDR3 totals 16 residues. Germline CDR1 MNHEY, CDR2 SMNVEV (reference sequence). With 2 bases clipped from V and 8 bases from J, the junction kept 13 bases outside the gene matches. The CDR3 DNA is TGTGCCAGCAGTTTACCGGGACCAGGGGGCGCAAGCGAAGCTTTCTTT. It yields the protein CASSLPGPGGASEAFF.

The J gene is TRBJ2-1, the V gene TRBV10-1, with D perhaps matching TRBD1 (6 bases). The CDR3 has 16 residues. CDR1 and CDR2 from the germline V gene are WNHNN and SYGVQD (reference sequence). The ends were cut back, 5 bases at V and 2 bases at J, with 16 bases in the middle. CDR3 coding DNA: TGCGCCAGCAGTCCCCGAGGGGGTAGCACCTACAATGAGCAGTTCTTC. This encodes CASSPRGGSTYNEQFF.

This clone was counted only a few times. Distinct nucleotide sequences in the sample also encode this CDR3. V and J are TRBV6-5 and TRBJ1-2, with D perhaps matching TRBD1 (6 bases). The V end lost 6 bases, the J end lost 5 bases, and 10 bases lay between the germline ends. Germline-derived CDR1 and CDR2 are MNHEY and SVGAGI. CDR3 length equals 12 residues. This CDR3 reads CASRPTGYGYTF. CDR3 bases: TGTGCCAGCAGACCCACAGGGTATGGCTACACCTTC.

This clone has just one count. This chain joins TRBV2 and TRBJ1-5, with a possible D match to TRBD1 (5 bases). The germline CDR1 and CDR2 sequences are SNHLY and FYNNEI. Trimming removed 1 base at V and 1 base at J, with 8 bases between. This CDR3 has 15 amino acids. The DNA of the CDR3 is TGTGCCAGCAGTGAAGAGGGGAACAGCAATCAGCCCCAGCATTTT. Its protein product is CASSEEGNSNQPQHF.

The chain links TRBV5-4 to TRBJ2-3, with a tentative D call TRBD2 (6 bases). The CDR3 extends over 15 amino acids. Deletions cut 1 base from V and 0 bases from J, with 9 bases between. Per germline, CDR1 SGHNT and CDR2 YYREEE (reference sequence). In nucleotides, the CDR3 is TGTGCCAGCAGCTTGTATGGGGGGAGCACAGATACGCAGTATTTT. Its translation: CASSLYGGSTDTQYF.